Each of the 9 T cell receptor beta chains below was sequenced from the same sample in a study of vaccination and CD4 T cells after COVID-19. No cognate antigen is known for these TCRs. Treatment described: approximately 11-day PBMC culture with coronavirus spike peptide pools or control peptides (ViraFEST assay). Oncomine TCR Beta short-read sequencing was applied to DNA from cultured CD4+ T cells. TCRdb used MiXCR to reprocess the PCR reads, holding one entry per CDR3 protein. Here the sample spans some 14,000 distinct CDR3 sequences, over 55% being singletons. What was sequenced was CD4+ T cells from blood, cultured in vitro. These receptors all stem from a human donor who had recovered from COVID-19.

This clonotype has just a few counts. This sequence joins TRBV7-2 and TRBJ2-5, with TRBD1 matching over 8 bases. V lost 7 bases to trimming and J lost 5 bases; unmatched junction nucleotides: 9. CDR3 length equals 14 residues. The germline V gene encodes CDR1 SGHTA and CDR2 FQGNSA. CDR3 sequence reads: CASTLGQGKETQYF. For the CDR3, the DNA is TGTGCCAGCACCCTAGGACAGGGAAAGGAGACCCAGTACTTC.

This clonotype came up once. The gene calls are TRBV18 and TRBJ1-2, with D perhaps matching TRBD1 (6 bases). The CDR3 has 12 residues. Between the trimmed V and J ends, which lost 6 bases and 8 bases, there was a span of 13 bases. Germline CDR1 is KGHSH and CDR2 is LQKENI. CDR3 protein: CASSPQGSGYTF. CDR3 sequence (DNA): TGTGCCAGCTCGCCCCAGGGGTCCGGCTACACCTTC.

This chain joins TRBV28 and TRBJ1-1; D unresolved. The germline V gene encodes CDR1 MDHEN and CDR2 SYDVKM. The CDR3 contains 15 residues. Trimming left V 0 bases short and J 5 bases short, with 13 bases between. The CDR3 region has the DNA TGTGCCAGCAGTTTATGGTCCATTTCGAGGACTGAAGCTTTCTTT. Encoded protein: CASSLWSISRTEAFF.

V gene TRBV7-3 combines with J gene TRBJ2-7, with 13 bases identical to TRBD2. This CDR3 is built from 15 residues. Germline V gene data show CDR1 as SGHTA and CDR2 as FQGTGA. The J segment lost 7 bases and the V segment lost 5 bases, leaving 8 bases of the junction unmatched. DNA of the CDR3: TGTGCCAGCAGCGCAGGACTAGCGGGAGCCGGGGAGCAGTACTTC. It encodes CASSAGLAGAGEQYF.

This clonotype came up a few times. The V and J genes are TRBV28 and TRBJ1-2; 7 bases agree with TRBD1. This CDR3 comprises 15 residues. The junction had 14 bases not matched to a gene; V was cut back by 8 bases and J by 5 bases. Germline CDR1 is MDHEN and CDR2 is SYDVKM. The CDR3 is CASLTVGQFYYGYTF. DNA of the CDR3: TGTGCCAGCCTGACCGTGGGACAGTTTTATTATGGCTACACCTTC.

V is TRBV7-2 and J is TRBJ2-7; TRBD2 agrees at 8 bases. V was clipped by 4 bases and J by 6 bases; unmatched bases: 14. The germline V gene has CDR1 SGHTA and CDR2 FQGNSA. The CDR3 runs to 16 residues. The DNA of the CDR3 is TGTGCCAGCAGCTCACGGGGGGGACTAGGGCCGACCGAGCAGTACTTC. Translating gives CASSSRGGLGPTEQYF.

The sample holds a few counts of this clonotype. The chain uses TRBV7-9 and TRBJ1-2, with D possibly TRBD1 on 6 matching bases. V was pared by 4 bases and J by 5 bases, with 20 bases between. The CDR3 covers 16 residues. Germline V CDR1 and CDR2: SEHNR, FQNEAQ (reference sequence). CDR3 in DNA: TGTGCCAGCAGCTCCACAGGGCATGGTTTGGGTTATGGCTACACCTTC. Translated, it gives CASSSTGHGLGYGYTF.

This clonotype was counted a single time. V and J are TRBV20-1 and TRBJ2-3, with a tentative D call TRBD2 (6 bases). Germline V lookup: CDR1 DFQATT, CDR2 SNEGSKA (reference sequence). Deletions cut 2 bases from V and 1 base from J, with 10 bases between. This CDR3 is built from 14 residues. CDR3 in DNA: TGCAGTGCTAGAAGACTAGTGGGCACAGATACGCAGTATTTT. It translates to CSARRLVGTDTQYF.

The J gene is TRBJ2-3, the V gene TRBV6-1, with 9 bases that match TRBD2. Germline assignment: CDR1 MNHNS and CDR2 SASEGT. The CDR3 has 15 amino acids. V lost 6 bases and J lost 3; bases outside the gene matches: 7. CDR3 in amino acids: CASRTGTSPTDTQYF. DNA of the CDR3: TGTGCCAGCAGGACCGGGACTAGCCCTACAGATACGCAGTATTTT.